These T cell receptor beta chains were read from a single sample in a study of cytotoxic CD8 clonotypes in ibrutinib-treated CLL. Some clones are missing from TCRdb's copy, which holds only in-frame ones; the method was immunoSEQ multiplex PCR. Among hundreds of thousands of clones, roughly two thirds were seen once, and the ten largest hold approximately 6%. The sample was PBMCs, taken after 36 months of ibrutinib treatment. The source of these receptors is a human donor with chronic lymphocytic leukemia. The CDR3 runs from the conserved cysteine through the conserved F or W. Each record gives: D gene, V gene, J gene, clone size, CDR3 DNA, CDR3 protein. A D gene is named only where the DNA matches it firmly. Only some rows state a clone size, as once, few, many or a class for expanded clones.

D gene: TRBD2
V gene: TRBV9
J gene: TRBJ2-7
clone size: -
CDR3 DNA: TGTGCCAGCAGCGTAGGTAGTAGCGGGACCTACGAGCAGTACTTC
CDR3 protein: CASSVGSSGTYEQYF

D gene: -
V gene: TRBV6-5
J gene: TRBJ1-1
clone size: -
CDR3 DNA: TGTGCCAGCAGTTATCTGGACAGCAACACTGAAGCTTTCTTT
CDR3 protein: CASSYLDSNTEAFF

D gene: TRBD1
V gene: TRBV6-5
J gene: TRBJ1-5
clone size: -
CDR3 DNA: TGTGCCAGCAGTCAAGGGGGCAGTGATCAGCCCCAGCATTTT
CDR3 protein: CASSQGGSDQPQHF

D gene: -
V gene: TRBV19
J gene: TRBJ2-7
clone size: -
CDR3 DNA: TGTGCCAGTAGTATGTTAACCCGGCTCGGCGAGCAGTACTTC
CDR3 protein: CASSMLTRLGEQYF

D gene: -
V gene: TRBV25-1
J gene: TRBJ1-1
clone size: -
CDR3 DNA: TGTGCCAGCAGTGAACGGGGCCGTGAAGCTTTCTTT
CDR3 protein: CASSERGREAFF

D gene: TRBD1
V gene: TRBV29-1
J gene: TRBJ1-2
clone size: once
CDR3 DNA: TGCAGCGTTGAAGGACCCGGGACAGACTATGGCTACACCTTC
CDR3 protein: CSVEGPGTDYGYTF

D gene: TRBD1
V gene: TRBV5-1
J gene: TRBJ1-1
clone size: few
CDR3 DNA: TGCGCCAGCAGCTCAATGGGACAGGGTCTTGGGAACACTGAAGCTTTCTTT
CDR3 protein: CASSSMGQGLGNTEAFF

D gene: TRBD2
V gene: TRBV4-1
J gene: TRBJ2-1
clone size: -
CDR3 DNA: TGCGCCAGCAGCCAAGATGTTGGGGCTAGCGGGGGCTATGGCAATGAGCAGTTCTTC
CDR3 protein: CASSQDVGASGGYGNEQFF

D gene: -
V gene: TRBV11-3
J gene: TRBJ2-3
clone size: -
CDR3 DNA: TGTGCCAGCAGCTTTCAAGGAACAGATACGCAGTATTTT
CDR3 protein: CASSFQGTDTQYF

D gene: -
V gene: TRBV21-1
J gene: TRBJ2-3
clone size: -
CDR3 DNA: TGTGCCAGCAGCAAATCGGGACAGGGGGCGCAATGCACAGATACGCAGTATTTT
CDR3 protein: CASSKSGQGAQCTDTQYF

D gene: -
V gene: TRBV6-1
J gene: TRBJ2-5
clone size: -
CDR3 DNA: TGTGCCAGCAGTGAGGTGGCACCCGGTGGGACCCAGTACTTC
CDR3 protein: CASSEVAPGGTQYF

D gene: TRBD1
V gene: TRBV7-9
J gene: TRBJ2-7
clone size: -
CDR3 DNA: TGTGCCAGCAGCTATGGGACAGGGGATGAGCAGTACTTC
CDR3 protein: CASSYGTGDEQYF

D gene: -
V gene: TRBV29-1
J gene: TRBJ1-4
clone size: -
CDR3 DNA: TGCAGCGTTGGAGAGGGGGGTCGGGTTGGAGAAAAACTGTTTTTT
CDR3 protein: CSVGEGGRVGEKLFF

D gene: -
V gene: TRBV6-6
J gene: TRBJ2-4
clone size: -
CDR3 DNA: TGTGCCAGCAGCCCGATCGTCCCCGGGCAGCGGTACTTC
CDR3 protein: CASSPIVPGQRYF

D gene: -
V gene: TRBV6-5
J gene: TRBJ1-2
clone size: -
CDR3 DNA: TGTGCCAGCCGACAGGTCGCTAACTATGGCTACACCTTC
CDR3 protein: CASRQVANYGYTF

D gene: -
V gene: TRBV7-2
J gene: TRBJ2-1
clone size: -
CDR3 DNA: TGTGCCAGCAGCTTACGTCGGGCGTCCTACAATGAGCAGTTCTTC
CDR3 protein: CASSLRRASYNEQFF

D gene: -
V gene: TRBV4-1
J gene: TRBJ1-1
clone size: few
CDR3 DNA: TGCGCCAGCAGCCAAGAGGGGCCGAGGACTGAAGCTTTCTTT
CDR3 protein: CASSQEGPRTEAFF

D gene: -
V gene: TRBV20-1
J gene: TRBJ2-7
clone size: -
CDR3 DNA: TGCAGTGCTATGAACTCCTACGAGCAGTACTTC
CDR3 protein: CSAMNSYEQYF

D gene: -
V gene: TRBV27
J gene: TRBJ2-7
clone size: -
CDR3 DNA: TGTGCCAGCAGTTTAAAGGCAGACTCCTACGAGCAGTACTTC
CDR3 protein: CASSLKADSYEQYF

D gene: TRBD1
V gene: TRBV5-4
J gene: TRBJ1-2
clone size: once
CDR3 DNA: TGTGCCAGCAGCTTGACAGGGGGCCTACCACTACCTCCTTATGGCTACACCTTC
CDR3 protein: CASSLTGGLPLPPYGYTF

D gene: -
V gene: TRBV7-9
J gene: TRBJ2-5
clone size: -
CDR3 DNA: TGTGCCAGCAGCTCCGTATGGGGCCAAGAGACCCAGTACTTC
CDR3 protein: CASSSVWGQETQYF

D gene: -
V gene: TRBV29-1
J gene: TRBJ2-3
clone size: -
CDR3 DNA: TGCAGCGCCTTTACTGGCACAGATACGCAGTATTTT
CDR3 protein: CSAFTGTDTQYF

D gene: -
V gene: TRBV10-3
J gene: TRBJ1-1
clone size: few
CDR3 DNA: TGTGCCGTACGGATGAACACTGAAGCTTTCTTT
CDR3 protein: CAVRMNTEAFF

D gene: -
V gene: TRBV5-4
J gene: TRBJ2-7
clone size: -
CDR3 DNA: TGTGCCAGCAGCGAAGGGACGGCGGTTACCTTGAAGCAGTACTTC
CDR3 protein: CASSEGTAVTLKQYF

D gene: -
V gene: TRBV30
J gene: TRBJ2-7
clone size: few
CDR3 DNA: TGTGCCAGGACCAGTCGCGACACCTACGAGCAGTACTTC
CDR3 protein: CARTSRDTYEQYF

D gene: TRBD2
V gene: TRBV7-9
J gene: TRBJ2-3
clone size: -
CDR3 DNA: TGTGCCAGCAGCTCTAGGGAGGGATCCACAGATACGCAGTATTTT
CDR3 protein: CASSSREGSTDTQYF

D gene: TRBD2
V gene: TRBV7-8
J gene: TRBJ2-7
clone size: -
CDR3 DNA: TGTGCCAGCAGCTCAGGACTAGCGGGAGGATCCTACGAGCAGTACTTC
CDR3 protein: CASSSGLAGGSYEQYF

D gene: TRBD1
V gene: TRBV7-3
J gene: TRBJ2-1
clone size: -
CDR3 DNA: TGTGCCAGCAGCTCCTACCGGGACAGGGGGATCAATGAGCAGTTCTTC
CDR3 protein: CASSSYRDRGINEQFF

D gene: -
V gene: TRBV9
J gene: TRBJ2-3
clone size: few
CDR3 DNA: TGTGCCAGCACCAGCACAGATACGCAGTATTTT
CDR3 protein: CASTSTDTQYF

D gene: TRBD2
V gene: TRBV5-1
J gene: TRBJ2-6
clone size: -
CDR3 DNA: TGCGCCAGCAGCAAACTAGCGGATACACCGCTCTTGACTTTC
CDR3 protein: CASSKLADTPLLTF

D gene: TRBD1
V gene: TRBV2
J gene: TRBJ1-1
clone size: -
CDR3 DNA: TGTGCCAGCCGAAAAGAAGGGGGCTGGTACACTGAAGCTTTCTTT
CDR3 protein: CASRKEGGWYTEAFF

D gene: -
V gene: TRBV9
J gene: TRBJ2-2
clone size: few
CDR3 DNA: TGTGCCAGCAGCGTAGATGGGATGCCCCCCGGGGAGCTGTTTTTT
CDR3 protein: CASSVDGMPPGELFF

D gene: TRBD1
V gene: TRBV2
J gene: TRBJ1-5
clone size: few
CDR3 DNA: TGTGCCAGCAGACTTACAGGGGGCAATCAGCCCCAGCATTTT
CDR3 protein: CASRLTGGNQPQHF

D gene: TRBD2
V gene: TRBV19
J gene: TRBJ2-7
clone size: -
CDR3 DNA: TGTGCCAGTAGGGCGAGCGGGGGGGCCGCCTACGAGCAGTACTTC
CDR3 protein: CASRASGGAAYEQYF

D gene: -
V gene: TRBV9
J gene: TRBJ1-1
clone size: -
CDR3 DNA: TGTGCCAGCAGCGTGGACCGTTTGAACACTGAAGCTTTCTTT
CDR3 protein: CASSVDRLNTEAFF

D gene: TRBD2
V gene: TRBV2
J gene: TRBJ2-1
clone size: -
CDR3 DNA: TGTGCCAGTCCTCCTCTGGGCGGGGGTTTCAATGAGCAGTTCTTC
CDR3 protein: CASPPLGGGFNEQFF

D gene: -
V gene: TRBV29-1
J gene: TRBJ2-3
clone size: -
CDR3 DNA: TGCAGCGTCCCACAGATGGATACGCAGTATTTT
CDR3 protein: CSVPQMDTQYF

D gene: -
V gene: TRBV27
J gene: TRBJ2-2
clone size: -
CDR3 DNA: TGTGCCAGCAGTTCGTACGGGACGAAGGTCGGGGAGCTGTTTTTT
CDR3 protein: CASSSYGTKVGELFF

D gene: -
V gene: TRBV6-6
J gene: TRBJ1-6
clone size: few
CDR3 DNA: TGTGCCAGCAGTTACCAGGGAGGGGATTCACCCCTCCACTTT
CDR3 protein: CASSYQGGDSPLHF

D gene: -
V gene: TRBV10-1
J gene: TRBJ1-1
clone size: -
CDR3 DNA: TGCGCCAGCAGTGTTGGGCGGGTGAACACTGAAGCTTTCTTT
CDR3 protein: CASSVGRVNTEAFF

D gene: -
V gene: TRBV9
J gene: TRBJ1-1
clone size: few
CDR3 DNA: TGTGCCAGCAGCGTAGGGGGCAGGAACACTGAAGCTTTCTTT
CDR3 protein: CASSVGGRNTEAFF

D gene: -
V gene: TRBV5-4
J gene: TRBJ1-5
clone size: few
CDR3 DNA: TGTGCCAGCAGCTTGGGGGGAGGTAATCAGCCCCAGCATTTT
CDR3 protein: CASSLGGGNQPQHF

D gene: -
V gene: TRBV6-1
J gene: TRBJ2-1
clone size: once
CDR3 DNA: TGTGCCAGCAGTGGCCTGATGGGGGCTTGGGCCCGGTCCTACAATGAGCAGTTCTTC
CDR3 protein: CASSGLMGAWARSYNEQFF

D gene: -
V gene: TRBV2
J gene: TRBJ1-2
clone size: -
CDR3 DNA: TGTGCCAGCACTGGGGTTGGTGGCTACACCTTC
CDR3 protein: CASTGVGGYTF

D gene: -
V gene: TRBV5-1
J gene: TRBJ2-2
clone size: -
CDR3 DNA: TGCGCCAGCAGCTTGGGGTTCACCGGGGAGCTGTTTTTT
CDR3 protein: CASSLGFTGELFF

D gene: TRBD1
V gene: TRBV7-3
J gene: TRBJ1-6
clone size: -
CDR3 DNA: TGTGCCAGCAGCTTAACTGGGACAGCGAACAATTCACCCCTCCACTTT
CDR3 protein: CASSLTGTANNSPLHF

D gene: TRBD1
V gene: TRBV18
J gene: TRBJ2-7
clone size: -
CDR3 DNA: TGTGCCAGCTCACCGACAGGGCCCTCCTACGAGCAGTACTTC
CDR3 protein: CASSPTGPSYEQYF

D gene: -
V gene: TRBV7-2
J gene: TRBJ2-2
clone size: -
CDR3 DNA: TGTGCCAGCAGTTCCAAACGGGAGACTGGGGAGCTGTTTTTT
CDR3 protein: CASSSKRETGELFF

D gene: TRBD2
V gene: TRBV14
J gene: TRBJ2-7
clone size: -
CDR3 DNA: TGTGCCAGCAGCCGTTTTTCGTCGGGGACTAGACGAGACGGAGACCAGTACTTC
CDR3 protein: CASSRFSSGTRRDGDQYF

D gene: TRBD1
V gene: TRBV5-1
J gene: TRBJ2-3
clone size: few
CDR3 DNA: TGCGCCAGCAGCTGGGACAGGGGGGGAGGCCCCACAGATACGCAGTATTTT
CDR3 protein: CASSWDRGGGPTDTQYF

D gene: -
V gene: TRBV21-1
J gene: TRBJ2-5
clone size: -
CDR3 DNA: TGTGCCAGCAGCAACGGGACAGGGAGGGAGACCCAGTACTTC
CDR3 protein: CASSNGTGRETQYF

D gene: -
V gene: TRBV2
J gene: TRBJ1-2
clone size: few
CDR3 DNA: TGTGCCAGCAGTGAAGGGATCGTATCCACCAACTATGGCTACACCTTC
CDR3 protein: CASSEGIVSTNYGYTF

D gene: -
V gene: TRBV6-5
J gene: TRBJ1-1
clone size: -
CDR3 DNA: TGTGCCAGCAGTCGGGGGAACACTGAAGCTTTCTTT
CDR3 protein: CASSRGNTEAFF

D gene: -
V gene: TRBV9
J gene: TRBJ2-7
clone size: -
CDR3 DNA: TGTGCCAGCAGCGTGACCCCCCGAACGCTAGGGGCCGAGCAGTACTTC
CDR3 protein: CASSVTPRTLGAEQYF

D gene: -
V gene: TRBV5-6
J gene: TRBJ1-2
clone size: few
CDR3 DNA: TGTGCCAGCAGCTTGGATTGGGACACGGACGCATATGGCTACACCTTC
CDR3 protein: CASSLDWDTDAYGYTF